Shown below are 6 T cell receptor beta chains from a single sample sequenced in a study of T cell responses to AZD1222 COVID-19 vaccine. The protocol was immunoSEQ multiplex PCR, while the TCRdb copy is restricted to in-frame clones and leaves out a portion. The sample carries tens of thousands of clones, 70% to 90% recorded once. The specimen was peripheral blood, collected on day 0 of AZD1222 vaccination. Receptor source: an adult in good health.

This chain links TRBV5-8 with TRBJ2-7; D unclear. The V end was cut by 0 bases, the J end by 2 bases, with 12 bases between. This CDR3 is 15 amino acids long. Germline CDR1 and CDR2: SGHTS and YDEGEE. The CDR3: CASSLDARPTYEQYF. The CDR3 bases are TGTGCCAGCAGCTTGGACGCCAGGCCCACCTACGAGCAGTACTTC.

The chain is built from TRBV28 and TRBJ2-2, with 7 bases identical to TRBD2. Per germline, CDR1 MDHEN and CDR2 SYDVKM. V lost 5 bases and J lost 3; bases outside the gene matches: 6. This CDR3 comprises 15 residues. The CDR3 is CASSPQRGHTGELFF. The CDR3 coding sequence is TGTGCCAGCAGTCCCCAGCGGGGTCACACCGGGGAGCTGTTTTTT.

This chain uses TRBV5-4 with TRBJ2-2; D ambiguous. V was shortened by 4 bases and J by 6 bases, with 10 bases between the two germline ends. The CDR3 consists of 13 residues. Germline CDR1 reads SGHNT; CDR2 reads YYREEE (reference sequence). The CDR3 here is CASSPDPAGELFF. CDR3 nucleotide sequence: TGTGCCAGCAGCCCGGACCCCGCCGGGGAGCTGTTTTTT.

V gene TRBV30 combines with J gene TRBJ1-4; D remains unclear. The CDR3 extends over 12 amino acids. Trimming took off 0 bases at V and 11 bases at J, with 10 bases between the two ends. CDR1 and CDR2 (germline): GTSNPN, SVGIG (reference sequence). CDR3 coding DNA: TGTGCCTGGAGTGTAATTCCTGGGAAACTGTTTTTT. It yields the protein CAWSVIPGKLFF. The whole variable domain, remainder taken from reference TRBV30 and TRBJ1-4, is SQTIHQWPATLVQPVGSPLSLECTVEGTSNPNLYWYRQAAGRGLQLLFYSVGIGQISSEVPQNLSASRPQDRQFILSSKKLLLSDSGFYLCAWSVIPGKLFFGSGTQLSVL.

The chain carries TRBV20-1 and TRBJ2-5; 7 nucleotides agree with TRBD1. Looked up from germline, CDR1 is DFQATT and CDR2 is SNEGSKA (reference sequence). The trim removed 3 bases at V and 6 bases at J, leaving 10 bases unmatched. The CDR3 spans 14 residues. The CDR3 here is CSASRMDRLKTQYF. The CDR3 DNA is TGCAGTGCTAGTAGGATGGACAGGCTGAAGACCCAGTACTTC.

This sequence joins TRBV28 and TRBJ1-3; D might be TRBD1 (6 bases). V lost 5 bases to trimming and J lost 4 bases, with 21 bases between them. In germline, CDR1 is MDHEN, CDR2 SYDVKM. The CDR3 has 17 amino acids. The CDR3 sequence: CASSPVISGQLGNTIYF. Here the CDR3 DNA reads TGTGCCAGCAGTCCTGTTATCTCCGGACAGCTCGGAAACACCATATATTTT.